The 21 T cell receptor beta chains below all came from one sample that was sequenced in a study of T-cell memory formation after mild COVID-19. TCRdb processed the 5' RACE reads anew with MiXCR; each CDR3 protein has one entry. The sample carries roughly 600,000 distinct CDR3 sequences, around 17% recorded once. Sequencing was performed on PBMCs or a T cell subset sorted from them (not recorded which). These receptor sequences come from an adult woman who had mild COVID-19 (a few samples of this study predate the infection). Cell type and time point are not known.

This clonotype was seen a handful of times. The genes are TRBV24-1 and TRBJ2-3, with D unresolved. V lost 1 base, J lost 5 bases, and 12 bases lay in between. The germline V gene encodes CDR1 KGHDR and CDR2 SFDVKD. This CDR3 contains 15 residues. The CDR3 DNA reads TGTGCCACCAGTGATTTAAGAGTGGAGATAGATACGCAGTATTTT. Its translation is CATSDLRVEIDTQYF.

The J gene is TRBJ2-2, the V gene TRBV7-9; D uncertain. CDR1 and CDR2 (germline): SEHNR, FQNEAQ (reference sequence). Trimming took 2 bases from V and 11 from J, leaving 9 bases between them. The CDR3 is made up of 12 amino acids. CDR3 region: CASSLIQNELFF. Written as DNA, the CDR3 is TGTGCCAGCAGCTTAATCCAGAACGAGCTGTTTTTT.

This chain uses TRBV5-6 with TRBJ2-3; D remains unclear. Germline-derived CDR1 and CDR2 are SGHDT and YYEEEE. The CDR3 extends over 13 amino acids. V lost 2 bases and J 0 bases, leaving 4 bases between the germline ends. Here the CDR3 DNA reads TGTGCCAGCAGCTTCTGGAGCACAGATACGCAGTATTTT. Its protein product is CASSFWSTDTQYF.

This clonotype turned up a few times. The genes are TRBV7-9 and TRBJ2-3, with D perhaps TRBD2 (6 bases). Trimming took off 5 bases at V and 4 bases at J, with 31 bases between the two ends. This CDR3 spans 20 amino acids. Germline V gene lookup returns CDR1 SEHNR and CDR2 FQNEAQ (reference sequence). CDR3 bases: TGTGCCAGCAGCCCGACGAGGATAGGGCCGGGACTCCGCCCGGCAGATACGCAGTATTTT. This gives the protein CASSPTRIGPGLRPADTQYF. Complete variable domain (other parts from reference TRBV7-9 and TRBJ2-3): DTGVSQNPRHKITKRGQNVTFRCDPISEHNRLYWYRQTLGQGPEFLTYFQNEAQLEKSRLLSDRFSAERPKGSFSTLEIQRTEQGDSAMYLCASSPTRIGPGLRPADTQYFGPGTRLTVL.

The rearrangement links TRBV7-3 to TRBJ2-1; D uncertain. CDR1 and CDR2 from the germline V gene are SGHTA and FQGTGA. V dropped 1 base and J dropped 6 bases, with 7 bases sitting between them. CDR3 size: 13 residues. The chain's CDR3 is CASSLMLGNEQFF. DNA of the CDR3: TGTGCCAGCAGCTTAATGCTGGGCAATGAGCAGTTCTTC.

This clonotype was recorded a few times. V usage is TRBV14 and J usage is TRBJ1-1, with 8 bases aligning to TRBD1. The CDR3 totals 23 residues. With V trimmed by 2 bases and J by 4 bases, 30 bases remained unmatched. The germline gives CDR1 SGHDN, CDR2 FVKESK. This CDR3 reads CASSQLIYLRTGTPGTEGTEAFF. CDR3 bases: TGTGCCAGCAGCCAATTGATTTACCTCCGGACAGGGACGCCAGGGACGGAGGGCACTGAAGCTTTCTTT.

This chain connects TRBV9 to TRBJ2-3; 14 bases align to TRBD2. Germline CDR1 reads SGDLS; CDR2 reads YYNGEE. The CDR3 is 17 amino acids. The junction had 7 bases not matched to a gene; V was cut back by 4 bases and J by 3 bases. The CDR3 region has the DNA TGTGCCAGCAGCCTACAGACTAGCGGGGGGGCGACAGATACGCAGTATTTT. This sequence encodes CASSLQTSGGATDTQYF.

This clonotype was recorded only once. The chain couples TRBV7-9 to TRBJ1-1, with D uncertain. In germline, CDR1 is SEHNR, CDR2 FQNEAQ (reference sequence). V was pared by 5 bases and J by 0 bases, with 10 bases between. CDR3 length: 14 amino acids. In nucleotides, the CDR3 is TGTGCCAGCAGCCACCAAGGAATGAACACTGAAGCTTTCTTT. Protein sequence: CASSHQGMNTEAFF.

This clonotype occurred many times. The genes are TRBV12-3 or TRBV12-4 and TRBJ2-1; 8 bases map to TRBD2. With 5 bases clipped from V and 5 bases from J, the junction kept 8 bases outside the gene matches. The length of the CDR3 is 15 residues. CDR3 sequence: CASSASGRRDNEQFF. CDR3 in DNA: TGTGCCAGCAGTGCTAGCGGGCGCCGAGACAATGAGCAGTTCTTC.

The CDR3 loop is CASSRWDDSRTQYF. Written as DNA, the CDR3 is TGTGCCAGTAGTAGGTGGGACGACAGCCGGACCCAGTACTTC. The chain joins TRBV19 to TRBJ2-5; possibly TRBD1 or TRBD2 for D (5 bases each). With 4 bases removed from V and 7 bases from J, the gap between germline ends came to 16 bases. The CDR3 totals 14 residues. The germline CDR1 and CDR2 sequences are LNHDA and SQIVND (reference sequence).

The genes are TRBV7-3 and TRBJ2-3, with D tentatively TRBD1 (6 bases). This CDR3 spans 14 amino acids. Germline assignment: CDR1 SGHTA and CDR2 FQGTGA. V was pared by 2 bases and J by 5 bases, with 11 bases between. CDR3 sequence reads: CASSLRGGIDTQYF. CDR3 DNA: TGTGCCAGCAGCTTACGAGGGGGTATAGATACGCAGTATTTT.

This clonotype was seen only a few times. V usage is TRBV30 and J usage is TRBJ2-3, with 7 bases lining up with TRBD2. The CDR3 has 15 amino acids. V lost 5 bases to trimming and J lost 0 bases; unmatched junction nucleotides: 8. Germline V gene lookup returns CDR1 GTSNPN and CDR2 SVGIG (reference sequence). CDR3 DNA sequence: TGTGCCTGGGGGGGAGCGGGGATTAGCACAGATACGCAGTATTTT. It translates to CAWGGAGISTDTQYF. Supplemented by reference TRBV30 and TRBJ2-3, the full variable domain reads SQTIHQWPATLVQPVGSPLSLECTVEGTSNPNLYWYRQAAGRGLQLLFYSVGIGQISSEVPQNLSASRPQDRQFILSSKKLLLSDSGFYLCAWGGAGISTDTQYFGPGTRLTVL.

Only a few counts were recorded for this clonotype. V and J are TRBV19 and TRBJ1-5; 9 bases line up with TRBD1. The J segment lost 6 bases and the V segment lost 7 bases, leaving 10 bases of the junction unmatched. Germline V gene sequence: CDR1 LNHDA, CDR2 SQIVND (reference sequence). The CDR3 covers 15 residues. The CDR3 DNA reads TGTGCCAGTACTGAGGGGACAGGGCATCGTCAGCCCCAGCATTTT. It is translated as CASTEGTGHRQPQHF.

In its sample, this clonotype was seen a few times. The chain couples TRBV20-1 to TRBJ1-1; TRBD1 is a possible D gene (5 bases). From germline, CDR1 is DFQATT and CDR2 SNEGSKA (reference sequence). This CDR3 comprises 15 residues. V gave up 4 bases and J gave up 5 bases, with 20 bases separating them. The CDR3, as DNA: TGCAGTGCTAAGCCCCCCCGGCAGGGATATACTGAAGCTTTCTTT. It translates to CSAKPPRQGYTEAFF.

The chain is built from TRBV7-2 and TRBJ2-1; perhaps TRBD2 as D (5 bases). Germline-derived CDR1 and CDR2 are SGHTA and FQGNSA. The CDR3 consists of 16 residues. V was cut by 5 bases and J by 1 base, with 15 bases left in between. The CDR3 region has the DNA TGTGCCAGCAGCCCGCAACTAGTAGGATCCTACAATGAGCAGTTCTTC. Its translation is CASSPQLVGSYNEQFF. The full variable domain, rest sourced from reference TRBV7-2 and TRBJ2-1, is GAGVSQSPSNKVTEKGKDVELRCDPISGHTALYWYRQSLGQGLEFLIYFQGNSAPDKSGLPSDRFSAERTGGSVSTLTIQRTQQEDSAVYLCASSPQLVGSYNEQFFGPGTRLTVL.

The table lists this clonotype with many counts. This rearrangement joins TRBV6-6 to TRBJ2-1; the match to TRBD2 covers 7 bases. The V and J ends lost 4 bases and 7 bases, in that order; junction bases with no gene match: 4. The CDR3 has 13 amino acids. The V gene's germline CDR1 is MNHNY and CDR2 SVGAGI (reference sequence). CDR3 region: CASSFLAANEQFF. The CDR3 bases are TGTGCCAGCAGTTTCCTAGCGGCGAATGAGCAGTTCTTC.

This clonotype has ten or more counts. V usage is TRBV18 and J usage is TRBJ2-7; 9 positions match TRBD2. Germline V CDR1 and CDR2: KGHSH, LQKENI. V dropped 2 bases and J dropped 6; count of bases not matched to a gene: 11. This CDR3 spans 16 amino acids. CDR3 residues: CASSPGLAGSIREQYF. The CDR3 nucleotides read TGTGCCAGCTCACCAGGGCTAGCGGGATCCATCCGCGAGCAGTACTTC.

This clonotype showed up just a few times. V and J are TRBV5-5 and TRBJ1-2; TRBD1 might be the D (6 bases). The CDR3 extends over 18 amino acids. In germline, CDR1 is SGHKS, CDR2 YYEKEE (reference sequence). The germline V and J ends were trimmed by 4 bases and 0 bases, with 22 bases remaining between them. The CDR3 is CASSPKGGPPPSNYGYTF. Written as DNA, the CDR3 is TGTGCCAGCAGCCCGAAAGGGGGGCCTCCCCCCTCTAACTATGGCTACACCTTC.

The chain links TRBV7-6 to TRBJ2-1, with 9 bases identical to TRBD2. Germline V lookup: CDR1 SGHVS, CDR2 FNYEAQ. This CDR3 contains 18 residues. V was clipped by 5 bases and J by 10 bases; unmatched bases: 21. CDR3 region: CASSSSPPGVAGAGEQFF. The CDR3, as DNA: TGTGCCAGCAGCAGTAGCCCGCCGGGGGTAGCGGGAGCGGGGGAGCAGTTCTTC.

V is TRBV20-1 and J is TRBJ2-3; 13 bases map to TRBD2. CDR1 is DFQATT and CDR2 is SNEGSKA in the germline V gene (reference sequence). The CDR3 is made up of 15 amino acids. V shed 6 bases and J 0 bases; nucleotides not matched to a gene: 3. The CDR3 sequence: CSAGLAGVSTDTQYF. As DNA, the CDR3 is TGCAGTGCAGGACTAGCGGGAGTGAGCACAGATACGCAGTATTTT.

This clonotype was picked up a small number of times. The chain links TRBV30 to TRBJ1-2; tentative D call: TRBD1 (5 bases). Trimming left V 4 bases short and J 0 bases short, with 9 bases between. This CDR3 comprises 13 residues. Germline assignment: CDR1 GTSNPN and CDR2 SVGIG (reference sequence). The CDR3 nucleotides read TGTGCCTGGAATGGGGCGGCTAACTATGGCTACACCTTC. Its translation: CAWNGAANYGYTF.